This T cell receptor beta chain emerged from a study of patients and donors after allogeneic stem cell transplantation. MiXCR, run by TCRdb on the RT-PCR reads, gives a single entry per CDR3 protein. Of tens of thousands of distinct CDR3 sequences in the sample, approximately 5.2% were seen once. Ten or more counts support this clonotype. The receptor was isolated from a human donor who was either an allogeneic HSCT recipient or a stem cell or donor lymphocyte infusion donor (not recorded which). It is not recorded whose cells these are; they may come from a transplant donor. The sample taken for sequencing was blood, either unsorted or a sorted T cell fraction (not recorded which).

Here the CDR3 reads CASSSPGGGGETQYF. The CDR3 coding sequence is TGTGCCAGCAGCTCCCCCGGGGGCGGCGGAGAGACCCAGTACTTC. The V call is TRBV5-6, the J call TRBJ2-5, with D perhaps assigned TRBD1 or TRBD2 (6 bases each). Germline CDR1 SGHDT, CDR2 YYEEEE. The CDR3 consists of 15 residues. The V end lost 3 bases, the J end lost 4 bases, and 16 bases lay between the germline ends.